The sequence of this TCR beta chain was determined in a study of T cells in Graves' hyperthyroidism and ophthalmopathy (dated by TCRdb to the late 2010s). About the investigation overall: Peripheral blood samples were taken at the time of initial diagnosis, prior to any treatment. TCR V-J signatures able to tell the groups apart were searched for in a discovery cohort of about a hundred patients, of whom approximately 40 had Graves' ophthalmopathy and under 65 had stable Graves' hyperthyroidism. Prospective prediction of ophthalmopathy was tested in an independent validation cohort consisting of under 20 hyperthyroidism patients and more than 15 patients who later progressed to ophthalmopathy. The 100 or so discovery patients were randomly split 7:3 into training and test sets. In about 6 Graves' hyperthyroidism patients, the study also compared T-cell repertoires from thyroid tissue with T-cell repertoires from blood. After blood sampling, hyperthyroidism patients were treated with methimazole at a starting dose of 30 mg daily, and ophthalmopathy patients were treated with high-dose intravenous methylprednisolone. According to the paper, TCR Vbeta CDR3 sequencing was carried out on more than 120 peripheral blood samples, which came from fewer than 50 ophthalmopathy, around 75 hyperthyroidism and some 17 progressor patients.

In the case of this clonotype: Its antigen is still unknown. Base qualities are not recorded, but no much larger clone differs from it by a single base.

The TCR beta CDR3 regions were amplified from the RNA transcripts. The first round of RT-PCR for the TCR CDR3 was performed with the HTBI primer set and the Qiagen OneStep RT-PCR kit. The libraries were constructed in a second round of multiplex PCR and then size-selected and purified. Paired-end sequencing of the libraries was performed with 100 bp reads on an Illumina HiSeq2000. Under the source paper's analysis protocol: SOAPnuke was used to process the raw data, throwing out any read that contained adapters or uncalled bases, had a mean Phred below 15, or lacked an exact constant-primer or identifier match. High-quality paired reads were merged with COPE v1.2.5, and unique nucleotide sequences were defined as clonotypes. Clonotypes were aligned to IMGT TRBV, TRBD and TRBJ reference segments using MiTCR v1.1. The analysis included only V-J combinations with a frequency above 0.0001, which together covered about 99% of the repertoires. A TCS score was defined as the ratio of F50 (clonal expansion) to E x V (chaos), with BLOSUM62-based TCRdist applied between CDR3 peptides within each V-J. Welch's t-statistics and random forest reduced several hundred V-J features to about 13, which were used in a naive Bayes classifier (R e1071). The raw public data were reprocessed by TCRdb itself: fastp quality trimming at Q25, MiXCR clonotype calling, in-frame beta chains only. CDR3 protein sequences are deduplicated, and each keeps its most common genes and DNA. The V and J calls were determined by TCRdb, not by the authors. The sample table records approximately 360,000 distinct CDR3 sequences; around 16% of these occur just once. The ten top clones hold 28% of the sample.

V was cut back by 0 bases and J by 2 bases, leaving a gap of 9 bases between them. From the germline V gene, CDR1 is SGHRS and CDR2 is YFSETQ. The CDR3 runs 15 amino acids, cysteine and phenylalanine included. CDR3 DNA is the only sequence kept; it has 45 bases, read in frame from the first base. Hyperthyroidism patients were newly diagnosed, had a disease duration of under 2 months, and were aged 18 to 65 years. Any patient with an uncontrolled infection, another autoimmune disease, pregnancy or lactation was excluded. Clinical symptoms, serum thyroxine and TRAb, thyroid ultrasound, and orbital computed tomography formed the basis for the diagnoses. Blood from progressor patients was drawn when they were first diagnosed with hyperthyroidism, before any ophthalmopathy symptoms appeared. Ficoll-Paque density gradient centrifugation was used to isolate PBMCs from around 10 ml of fresh peripheral blood. Progressor patients were first diagnosed with Graves' hyperthyroidism and then developed ophthalmopathy during follow-up. Total RNA was extracted with Trizol reagent, and quality was checked on an Agilent 2100 Bioanalyzer.

The paper as a whole reports these results and caveats: Sample size was not statistically predetermined, and blinding of investigators to group allocation was not performed. Most expanded thyroid clonotypes (frequency above 0.001) were also detected in blood, suggesting blood repertoires may reflect thyroid immune responses. Ophthalmopathy was separated from stable hyperthyroidism by a 13 V-J signature model, with roughly 88% sensitivity and 81% to 83% specificity obtained in cross-validation and 80%/75% obtained in testing. In validation, the model predicted progression to ophthalmopathy a median of about 6.8 months before onset, with over 55% sensitivity and roughly 79% specificity.

This chain is built from TRBV5-1 and TRBJ2-4; a tentative D match to TRBD1 spans 5 bases. This TCR derives from a woman under 30 with Graves' hyperthyroidism that later progressed to Graves' ophthalmopathy. Sequenced material: blood. Here the CDR3 is given as CASSLETGSKNIQYF. The sequence in DNA is TGCGCCAGCAGCTTGGAAACAGGCTCCAAAAACATTCAGTACTTC.